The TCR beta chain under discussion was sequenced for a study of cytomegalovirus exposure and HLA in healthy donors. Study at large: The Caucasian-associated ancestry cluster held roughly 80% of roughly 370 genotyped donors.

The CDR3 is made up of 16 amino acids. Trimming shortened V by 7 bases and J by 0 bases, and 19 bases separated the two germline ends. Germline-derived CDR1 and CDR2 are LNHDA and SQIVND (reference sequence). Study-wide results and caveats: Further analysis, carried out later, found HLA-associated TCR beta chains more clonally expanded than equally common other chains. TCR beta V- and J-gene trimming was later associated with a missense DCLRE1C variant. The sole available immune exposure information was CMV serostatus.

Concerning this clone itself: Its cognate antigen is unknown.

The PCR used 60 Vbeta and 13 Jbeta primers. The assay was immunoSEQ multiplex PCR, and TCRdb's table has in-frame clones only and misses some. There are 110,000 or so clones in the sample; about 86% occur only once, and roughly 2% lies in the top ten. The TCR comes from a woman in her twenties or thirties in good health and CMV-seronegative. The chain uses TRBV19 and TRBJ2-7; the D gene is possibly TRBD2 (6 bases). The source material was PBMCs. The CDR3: CASTTGAGTPSYEQYF. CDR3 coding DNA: TGTGCCAGTACCACAGGCGCCGGGACTCCCTCCTACGAGCAGTACTTC.